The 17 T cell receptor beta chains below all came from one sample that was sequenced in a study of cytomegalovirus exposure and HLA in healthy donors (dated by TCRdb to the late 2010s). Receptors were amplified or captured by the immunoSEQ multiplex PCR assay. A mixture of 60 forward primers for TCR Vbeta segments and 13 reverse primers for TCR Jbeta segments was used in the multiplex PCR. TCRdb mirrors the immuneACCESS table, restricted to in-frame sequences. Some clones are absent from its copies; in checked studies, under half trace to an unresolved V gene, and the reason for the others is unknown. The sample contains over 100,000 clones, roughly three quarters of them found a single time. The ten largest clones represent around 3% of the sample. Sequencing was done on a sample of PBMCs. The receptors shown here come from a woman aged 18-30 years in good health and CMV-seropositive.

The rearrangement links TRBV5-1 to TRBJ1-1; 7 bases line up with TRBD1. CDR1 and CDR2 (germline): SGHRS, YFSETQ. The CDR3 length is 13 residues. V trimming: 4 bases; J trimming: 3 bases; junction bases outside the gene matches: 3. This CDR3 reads CASSVGTDTEAFF. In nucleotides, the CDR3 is TGCGCCAGCAGCGTAGGGACAGACACTGAAGCTTTCTTT.

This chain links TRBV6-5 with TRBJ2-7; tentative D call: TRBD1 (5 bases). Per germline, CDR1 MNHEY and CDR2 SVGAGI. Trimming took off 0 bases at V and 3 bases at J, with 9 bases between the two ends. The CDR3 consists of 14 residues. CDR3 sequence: CASSYSTQGYEQYF. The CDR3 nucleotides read TGTGCCAGCAGTTACTCGACGCAGGGCTACGAGCAGTACTTC.

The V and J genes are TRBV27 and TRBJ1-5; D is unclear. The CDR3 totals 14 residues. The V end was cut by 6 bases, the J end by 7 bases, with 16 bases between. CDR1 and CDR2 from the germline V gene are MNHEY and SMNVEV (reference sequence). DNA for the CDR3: TGTGCCAGCAGGCCACGCCCCTTGGCCCAGCCCCAGCATTTT. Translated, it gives CASRPRPLAQPQHF.

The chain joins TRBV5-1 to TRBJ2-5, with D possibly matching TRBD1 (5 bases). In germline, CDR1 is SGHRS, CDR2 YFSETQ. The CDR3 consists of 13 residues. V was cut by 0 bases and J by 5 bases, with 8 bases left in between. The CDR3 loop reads CASSLEWGETQYF. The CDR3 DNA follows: TGCGCCAGCAGCTTGGAGTGGGGCGAGACCCAGTACTTC. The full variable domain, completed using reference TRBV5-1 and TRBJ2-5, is KAGVTQTPRYLIKTRGQQVTLSCSPISGHRSVSWYQQTPGQGLQFLFEYFSETQRNKGNFPGRFSGRQFSNSRSEMNVSTLELGDSALYLCASSLEWGETQYFGPGTRLLVL.

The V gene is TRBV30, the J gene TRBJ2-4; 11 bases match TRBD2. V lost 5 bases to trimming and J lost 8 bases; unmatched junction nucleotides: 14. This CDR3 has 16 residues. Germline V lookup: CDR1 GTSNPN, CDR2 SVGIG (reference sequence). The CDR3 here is CAWGSGTSGSKDIQYF. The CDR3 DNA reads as TGTGCCTGGGGATCCGGGACTAGCGGTAGTAAAGACATTCAGTACTTC.

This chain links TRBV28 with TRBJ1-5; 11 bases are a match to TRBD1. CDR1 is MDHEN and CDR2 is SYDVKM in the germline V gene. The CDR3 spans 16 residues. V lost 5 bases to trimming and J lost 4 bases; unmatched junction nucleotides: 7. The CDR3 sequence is CASSGGGTGGNQPQHF. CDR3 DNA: TGTGCCAGCAGTGGAGGGGGGACAGGGGGGAATCAGCCCCAGCATTTT. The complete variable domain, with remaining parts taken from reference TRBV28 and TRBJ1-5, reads DVKVTQSSRYLVKRTGEKVFLECVQDMDHENMFWYRQDPGLGLRLIYFSYDVKMKEKGDIPEGYSVSREKKERFSLILESASTNQTSMYLCASSGGGTGGNQPQHFGDGTRLSIL.

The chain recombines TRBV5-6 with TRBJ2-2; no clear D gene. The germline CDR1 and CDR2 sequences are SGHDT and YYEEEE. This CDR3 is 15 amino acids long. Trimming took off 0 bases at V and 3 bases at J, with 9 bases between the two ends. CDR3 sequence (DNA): TGTGCCAGCAGCTTGGGCGGCTATCACACCGGGGAGCTGTTTTTT. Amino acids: CASSLGGYHTGELFF.

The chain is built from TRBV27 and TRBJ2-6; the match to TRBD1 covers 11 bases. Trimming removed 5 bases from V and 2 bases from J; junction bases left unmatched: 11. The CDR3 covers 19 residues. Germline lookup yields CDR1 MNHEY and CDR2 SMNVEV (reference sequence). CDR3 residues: CASSPDRGRLAAGANVLTF. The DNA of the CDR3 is TGTGCCAGCAGTCCGGACAGGGGGCGACTAGCGGCTGGGGCCAACGTCCTGACTTTC.

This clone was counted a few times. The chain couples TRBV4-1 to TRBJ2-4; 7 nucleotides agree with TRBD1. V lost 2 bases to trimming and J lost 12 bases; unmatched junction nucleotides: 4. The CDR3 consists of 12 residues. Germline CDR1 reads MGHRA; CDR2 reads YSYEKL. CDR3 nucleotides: TGCGCCAGCAGCCAAAACGGACAGGCTCAGTACTTC. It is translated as CASSQNGQAQYF.

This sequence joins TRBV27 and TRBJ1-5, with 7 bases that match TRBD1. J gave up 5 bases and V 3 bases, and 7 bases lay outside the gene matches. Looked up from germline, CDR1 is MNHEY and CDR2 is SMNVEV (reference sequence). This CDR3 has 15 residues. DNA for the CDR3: TGTGCCAGCAGTTTCTCCGGGACAGTGGATCAGCCCCAGCATTTT. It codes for CASSFSGTVDQPQHF.

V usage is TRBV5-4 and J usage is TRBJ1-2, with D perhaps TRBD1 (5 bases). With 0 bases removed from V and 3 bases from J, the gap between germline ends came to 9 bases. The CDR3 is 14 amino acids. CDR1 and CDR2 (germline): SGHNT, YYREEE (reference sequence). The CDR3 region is CASSLEAGYYGYTF. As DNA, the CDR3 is TGTGCCAGCAGCTTGGAGGCAGGGTACTATGGCTACACCTTC.

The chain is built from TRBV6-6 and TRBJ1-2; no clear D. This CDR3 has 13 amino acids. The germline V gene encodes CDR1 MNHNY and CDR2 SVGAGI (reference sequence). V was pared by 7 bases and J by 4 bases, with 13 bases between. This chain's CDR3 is CASTPTSRYGYTF. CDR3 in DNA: TGTGCCAGCACCCCGACATCCCGCTATGGCTACACCTTC.

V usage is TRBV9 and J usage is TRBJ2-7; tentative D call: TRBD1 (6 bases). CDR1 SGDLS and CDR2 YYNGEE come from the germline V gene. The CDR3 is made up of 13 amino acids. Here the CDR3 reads CASSKGDSYEQYF. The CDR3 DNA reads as TGTGCGAGCTCCAAGGGGGACTCCTACGAGCAGTACTTC.

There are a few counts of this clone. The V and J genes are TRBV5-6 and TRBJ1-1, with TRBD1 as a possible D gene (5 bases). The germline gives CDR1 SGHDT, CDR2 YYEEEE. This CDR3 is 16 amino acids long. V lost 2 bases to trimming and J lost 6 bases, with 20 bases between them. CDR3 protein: CASSFFSDWGDSEAFF. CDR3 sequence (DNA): TGTGCCAGCAGCTTCTTCTCCGACTGGGGGGACTCTGAAGCTTTCTTT.

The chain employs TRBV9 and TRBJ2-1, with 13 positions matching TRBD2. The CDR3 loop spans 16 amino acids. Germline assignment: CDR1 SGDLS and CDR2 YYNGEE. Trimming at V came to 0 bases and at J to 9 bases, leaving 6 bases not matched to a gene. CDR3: CASSVAGTSGTGEQFF. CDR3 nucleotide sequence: TGTGCCAGCAGCGTAGCCGGGACTAGCGGGACCGGTGAGCAGTTCTTC.

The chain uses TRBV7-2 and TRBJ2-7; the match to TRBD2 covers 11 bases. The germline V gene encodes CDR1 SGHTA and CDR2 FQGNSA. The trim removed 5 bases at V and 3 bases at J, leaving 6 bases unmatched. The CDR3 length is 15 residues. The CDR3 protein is CASSDRTSGRYEQYF. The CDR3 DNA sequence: TGTGCCAGCAGCGATAGGACTAGCGGGCGCTACGAGCAGTACTTC.

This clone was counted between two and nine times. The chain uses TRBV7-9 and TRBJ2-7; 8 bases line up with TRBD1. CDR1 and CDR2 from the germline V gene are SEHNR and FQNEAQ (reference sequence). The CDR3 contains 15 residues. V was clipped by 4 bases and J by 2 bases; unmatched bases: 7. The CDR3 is CASSWGVQGAYEQYF. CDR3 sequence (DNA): TGTGCCAGCAGCTGGGGGGTACAGGGGGCCTACGAGCAGTACTTC.